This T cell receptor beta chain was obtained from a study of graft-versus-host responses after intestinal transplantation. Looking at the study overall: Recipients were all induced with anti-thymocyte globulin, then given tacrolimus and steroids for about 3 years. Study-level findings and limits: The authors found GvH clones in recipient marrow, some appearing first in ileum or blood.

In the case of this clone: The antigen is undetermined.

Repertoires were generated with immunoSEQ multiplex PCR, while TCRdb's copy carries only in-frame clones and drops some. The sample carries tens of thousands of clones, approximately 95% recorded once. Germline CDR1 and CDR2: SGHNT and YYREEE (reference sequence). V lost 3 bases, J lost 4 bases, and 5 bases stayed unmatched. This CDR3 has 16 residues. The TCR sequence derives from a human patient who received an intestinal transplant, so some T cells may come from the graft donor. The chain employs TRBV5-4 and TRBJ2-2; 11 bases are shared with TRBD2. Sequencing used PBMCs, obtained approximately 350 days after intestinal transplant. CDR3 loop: CASSSLAGGSTGELFF. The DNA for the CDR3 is TGTGCCAGCAGCTCGCTAGCGGGAGGAAGCACCGGGGAGCTGTTTTTT.